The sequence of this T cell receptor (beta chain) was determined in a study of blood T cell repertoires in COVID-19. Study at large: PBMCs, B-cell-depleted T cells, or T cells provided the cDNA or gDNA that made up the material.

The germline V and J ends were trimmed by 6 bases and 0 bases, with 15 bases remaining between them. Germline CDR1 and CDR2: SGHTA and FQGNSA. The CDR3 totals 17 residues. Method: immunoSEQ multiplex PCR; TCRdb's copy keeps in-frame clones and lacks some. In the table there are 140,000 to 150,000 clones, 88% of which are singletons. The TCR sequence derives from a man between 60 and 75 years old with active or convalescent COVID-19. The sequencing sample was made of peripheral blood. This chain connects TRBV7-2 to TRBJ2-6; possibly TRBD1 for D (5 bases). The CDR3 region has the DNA TGTGCCAGCAGAAACAGGCAGGTTAGCTCTGGGGCCAACGTCCTGACTTTC. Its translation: CASRNRQVSSGANVLTF.